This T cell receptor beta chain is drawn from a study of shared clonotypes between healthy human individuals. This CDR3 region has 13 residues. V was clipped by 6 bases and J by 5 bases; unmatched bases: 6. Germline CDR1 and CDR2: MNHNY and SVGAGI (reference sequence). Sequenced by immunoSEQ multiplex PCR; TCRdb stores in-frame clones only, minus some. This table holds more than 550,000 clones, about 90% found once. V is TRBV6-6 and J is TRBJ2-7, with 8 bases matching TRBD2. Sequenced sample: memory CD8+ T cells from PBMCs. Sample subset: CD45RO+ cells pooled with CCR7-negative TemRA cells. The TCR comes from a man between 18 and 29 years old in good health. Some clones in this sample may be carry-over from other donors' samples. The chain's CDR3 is CASSPLSGNEQYF. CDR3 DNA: TGTGCCAGCAGCCCACTTAGCGGGAACGAGCAGTACTTC.